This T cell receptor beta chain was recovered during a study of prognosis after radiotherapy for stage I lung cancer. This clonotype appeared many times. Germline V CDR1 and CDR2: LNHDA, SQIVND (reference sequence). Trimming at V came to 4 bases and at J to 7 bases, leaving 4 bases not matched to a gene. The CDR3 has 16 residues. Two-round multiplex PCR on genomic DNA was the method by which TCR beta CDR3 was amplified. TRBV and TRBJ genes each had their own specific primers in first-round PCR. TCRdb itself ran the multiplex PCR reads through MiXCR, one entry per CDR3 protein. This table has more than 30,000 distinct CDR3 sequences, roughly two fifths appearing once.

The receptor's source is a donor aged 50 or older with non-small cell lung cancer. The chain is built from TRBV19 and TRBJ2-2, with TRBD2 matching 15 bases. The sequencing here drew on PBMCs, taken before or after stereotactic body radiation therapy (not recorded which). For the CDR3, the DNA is TGTGCCAGTAGTACGGGACTAGCGGGAGGTTTCGGGGAGCTGTTTTTT. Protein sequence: CASSTGLAGGFGELFF.